The 27 T cell receptor beta chains below were found in one sample sequenced in a study of circulating tumor DNA in untreated peripheral T-cell lymphoma listed by TCRdb under 2021. Preparation of the library involved the immunoSEQ multiplex PCR assay. Drawn from immuneACCESS, this table holds only the in-frame rearrangements with V and J called that TCRdb kept. Clones are partly lost; checked studies trace under half to an unresolved V gene and leave the rest unexplained. Counted in this sample were around 200 clones; roughly 83% of them appeared once. The ten largest clones add up to under 10% of the sample. Sequenced input: cell-free DNA from blood serum. The receptors derive from a human donor with peripheral T-cell lymphoma.

This chain joins TRBV9 and TRBJ2-1; D remains ambiguous. The germline V gene encodes CDR1 SGDLS and CDR2 YYNGEE. Deletions cut 3 bases from V and 0 bases from J, with 13 bases between. The CDR3 loop spans 16 amino acids. CDR3 sequence: CASSEKVFGSYNEQFF. Here the CDR3 DNA reads TGTGCCAGCAGCGAGAAAGTTTTCGGCTCCTACAATGAGCAGTTCTTC.

The chain joins TRBV6-5 to TRBJ2-3, with D tentatively TRBD1 (6 bases). The CDR3 runs to 15 residues. With 6 bases removed from V and 1 base from J, the gap between germline ends came to 14 bases. Germline V gene sequence: CDR1 MNHEY, CDR2 SVGAGI. The CDR3 reads CASSERNRGTDTQYF. CDR3 in DNA: TGTGCCAGCAGCGAGCGGAACAGGGGCACAGATACGCAGTATTTT.

V is TRBV20-1 and J is TRBJ2-7; D is uncertain. V gave up 3 bases and J gave up 2 bases, with 2 bases separating them. Per the germline V gene, CDR1 is DFQATT and CDR2 is SNEGSKA (reference sequence). The CDR3 runs to 10 residues. DNA for the CDR3: TGCAGTGCTAGTGCCTACGAGCAGTACTTC. Residues: CSASAYEQYF.

J is TRBJ1-4 and V is TRBV19; D possibly corresponds to TRBD1 (5 bases). Per germline, CDR1 LNHDA and CDR2 SQIVND (reference sequence). CDR3 length equals 14 residues. The V gene lost 6 bases and the J gene lost 0 bases, with 8 bases spanning the gap. CDR3 residues: CASRTAATNEKLFF. The CDR3 region has the DNA TGTGCCAGTAGGACAGCAGCAACTAATGAAAAACTGTTTTTT.

The CDR3 sequence is CASSISGNTEAFF. CDR3 DNA sequence: TGTGCCAGTAGTATTTCTGGGAACACTGAAGCTTTCTTT. This chain uses TRBV19 with TRBJ1-1; D is unresolved. The CDR3 spans 13 residues. Trimming shortened V by 3 bases and J by 1 base, and 6 bases separated the two germline ends. Germline assignment: CDR1 LNHDA and CDR2 SQIVND (reference sequence). The full variable domain, completed using reference TRBV19 and TRBJ1-1, is DGGITQSPKYLFRKEGQNVTLSCEQNLNHDAMYWYRQDPGQGLRLIYYSQIVNDFQKGDIAEGYSVSREKKESFPLTVTSAQKNPTAFYLCASSISGNTEAFFGQGTRLTVV.

The chain links TRBV5-1 to TRBJ2-7; D possibly corresponds to TRBD1 (6 bases). The CDR3 is 14 residues long. V gave up 0 bases and J gave up 7 bases, with 14 bases separating them. Germline CDR1 reads SGHRS; CDR2 reads YFSETQ. CDR3 in amino acids: CASSLGPQGGEQYF. Here the CDR3 DNA reads TGCGCCAGCAGCTTGGGACCACAGGGTGGTGAGCAGTACTTC.

This clone was seen a few times. The CDR3 here is CASSSVEANTGELFF. Written as DNA, the CDR3 is TGCGCCAGCAGCTCCGTGGAGGCGAACACCGGGGAGCTGTTTTTT. The chain carries TRBV5-1 and TRBJ2-2, with D possibly TRBD2 on 5 matching bases. The germline V and J ends were trimmed by 3 bases and 0 bases, with 9 bases remaining between them. The CDR3 runs 15 residues. The germline CDR1 and CDR2 sequences are SGHRS and YFSETQ.

J is TRBJ1-5 and V is TRBV28; 10 bases align to TRBD1. The J segment lost 6 bases and the V segment lost 6 bases, leaving 8 bases of the junction unmatched. The CDR3 covers 15 residues. The germline gives CDR1 MDHEN, CDR2 SYDVKM. The CDR3 region has the DNA TGTGCCAGCAGCAAAGACAGGGGGCTGGTTCAGCCCCAGCATTTT. It translates to CASSKDRGLVQPQHF.

This clone was found once. The CDR3 DNA follows: TGCGCCAGCAGCTTGGGGGAACAGGGTGGCTACACCTTC. Its translation is CASSLGEQGGYTF. The V call is TRBV5-1, the J call TRBJ1-2; D perhaps matches TRBD1 (6 bases). Germline V lookup: CDR1 SGHRS, CDR2 YFSETQ. The CDR3 spans 13 residues. V lost 0 bases, J lost 7 bases, and 10 bases lay in between.

CDR3: CAINPQNTGELFF. As DNA, the CDR3 is TGTGCCATCAATCCCCAGAACACCGGGGAGCTGTTTTTT. V is TRBV10-3 and J is TRBJ2-2; the D is unclear. V dropped 7 bases and J dropped 1 base, with 7 bases sitting between them. The CDR3 spans 13 residues. Germline CDR1 ENHRY, CDR2 SYGVKD.

This clone came up once. This sequence joins TRBV5-7 and TRBJ1-4; D not certain. TRBV5-7 is known as an ORF, though its function is uncertain. The V and J ends lost 6 bases and 5 bases respectively, with 23 bases between them. There are 17 residues in the CDR3. CDR3 in DNA: TGTGCCAGCATGAACGTGTGTCTCCTAGTCGACAATGAAAAACTGTTTTTT. Its protein product is CASMNVCLLVDNEKLFF.

The chain carries TRBV20-1 and TRBJ1-2; no reliable D call. This CDR3 spans 10 amino acids. Trimming pared 8 bases from V and 4 bases from J, leaving 8 bases between. Germline V gene sequence: CDR1 DFQATT, CDR2 SNEGSKA (reference sequence). The CDR3 DNA follows: TGCAGTCCTCAACCCTATGGCTACACCTTC. Translating it yields CSPQPYGYTF.

This clone has just a few counts. V and J are TRBV7-8 and TRBJ2-7, with 9 bases matching TRBD1. The CDR3 contains 16 residues. In germline, CDR1 is SGHVS, CDR2 FQNEAQ. Trimming at V came to 2 bases and at J to 0 bases, leaving 5 bases not matched to a gene. CDR3 DNA sequence: TGTGCCAGCAGCTTACGTTTGACAGGGGGCTCCTACGAGCAGTACTTC. This gives the protein CASSLRLTGGSYEQYF.

A single count supports this clone. The chain uses TRBV9 and TRBJ2-3, with D possibly being TRBD2 (6 bases). The CDR3 consists of 15 residues. Germline V gene data show CDR1 as SGDLS and CDR2 as YYNGEE. Trimming took 4 bases from V and 1 from J, leaving 13 bases between them. The CDR3 loop is CASSPSASGTDTQYF. The CDR3 bases are TGTGCCAGCAGCCCCTCGGCTAGCGGCACAGATACGCAGTATTTT. The entire variable domain, with the rest obtained from reference TRBV9 and TRBJ2-3, is as follows: DSGVTQTPKHLITATGQRVTLRCSPRSGDLSVYWYQQSLDQGLQFLIQYYNGEERAKGNILERFSAQQFPDLHSELNLSSLELGDSALYFCASSPSASGTDTQYFGPGTRLTVL.

The V gene is TRBV5-1, the J gene TRBJ2-3; TRBD2 aligns across 10 bases. There are 16 residues in the CDR3. The V and J ends lost 4 bases and 4 bases, in that order; junction bases with no gene match: 9. Germline V CDR1 and CDR2: SGHRS, YFSETQ. The CDR3 here is CASSAGTSDGSDTQYF. CDR3 nucleotides: TGCGCCAGCAGCGCCGGGACTAGCGATGGATCAGATACGCAGTATTTT.

This clone came up a few times. In nucleotides, the CDR3 is TGTGCCAGCAGCTTGGGACAGGAGTATTCACCCCTCCACTTT. Residues: CASSLGQEYSPLHF. V gene TRBV11-2 combines with J gene TRBJ1-6; 8 bases are shared with TRBD1. The CDR3 is 14 residues long. J was trimmed by 8 bases and V by 3 bases; bases with no gene match: 3. Germline-derived CDR1 and CDR2 are SGHAT and FQNNGV.

This clone was recorded only once. The J gene is TRBJ2-7, the V gene TRBV27, with 9 bases identical to TRBD2. After removal of 3 bases from V and 5 bases from J, the junction contained 5 bases not matched to a gene. The CDR3 consists of 14 residues. Looked up from germline, CDR1 is MNHEY and CDR2 is SMNVEV (reference sequence). The CDR3 here is CASSLRRGGDEQYF. The CDR3 DNA is TGTGCCAGCAGTTTGAGGCGGGGGGGGGACGAGCAGTACTTC.

This chain joins TRBV7-6 and TRBJ2-5; TRBD2 matches 10 bases. V was clipped by 8 bases and J by 4 bases; unmatched bases: 10. This CDR3 region has 15 residues. In germline, CDR1 is SGHVS, CDR2 FNYEAQ. This chain's CDR3 is CASSRLSGRGETQYF. CDR3 bases: TGTGCCAGCTCACGACTAAGCGGGAGGGGAGAGACCCAGTACTTC.

The chain is built from TRBV19 and TRBJ2-6; 8 positions match TRBD1. CDR3 length equals 17 residues. CDR1 and CDR2 from the germline V gene are LNHDA and SQIVND (reference sequence). Trimming at V came to 8 bases and at J to 3 bases, leaving 12 bases not matched to a gene. The CDR3 reads CASDGGRGRGGANVLTF. The CDR3 DNA sequence: TGTGCCAGTGACGGGGGCAGGGGGCGCGGTGGGGCCAACGTCCTGACTTTC.

The chain recombines TRBV29-1 with TRBJ2-3, with a weak D call TRBD2 (6 bases). The germline V gene encodes CDR1 SQVTM and CDR2 ANQGSEA. The V and J ends lost 1 base and 11 bases respectively, with 13 bases between them. The CDR3 runs to 12 residues. The CDR3 DNA reads TGCAGCGTTGAAGGGGCCGGGGGTGGGCAGTATTTT. This translates into CSVEGAGGGQYF.

The V gene is TRBV7-6, the J gene TRBJ1-4, with D perhaps TRBD1 (5 bases). Germline lookup yields CDR1 SGHVS and CDR2 FNYEAQ. The V end was cut by 2 bases, the J end by 4 bases, with 11 bases between. This CDR3 region has 15 residues. The CDR3 here is CASSLSGLINEKLFF. CDR3 nucleotide sequence: TGTGCCAGCAGCTTATCAGGGCTGATTAATGAAAAACTGTTTTTT.

The DNA of the CDR3 is TGTGCCAGCAGCTCCCGGGAGGAAGAGACCCAGTACTTC. It is translated as CASSSREEETQYF. The rearrangement uses TRBV5-4 and TRBJ2-5; 7 bases fit TRBD2. Unmatched junction bases numbered 2, after V lost 3 bases and J lost 3 bases. The CDR3 spans 13 residues. Germline CDR1 reads SGHNT; CDR2 reads YYREEE (reference sequence).

The chain recombines TRBV6-5 with TRBJ2-5, with a tentative D call TRBD2 (5 bases). V lost 2 bases, J lost 1 base, and 5 bases lay in between. This CDR3 has 13 residues. Per germline, CDR1 MNHEY and CDR2 SVGAGI. The CDR3 region is CASSYGLQETQYF. The CDR3, as DNA: TGTGCCAGCAGTTACGGACTCCAAGAGACCCAGTACTTC.

Turning to this clone: The same CDR3 can be traced to other DNA sequences in this sample. V usage is TRBV9 and J usage is TRBJ2-5; D perhaps matches TRBD2 (6 bases). With 0 bases removed from V and 4 bases from J, the gap between germline ends came to 10 bases. Germline values: CDR1 SGDLS, CDR2 YYNGEE. CDR3 length: 14 amino acids. The chain's CDR3 is CASSVVGGTETQYF. The CDR3 DNA reads as TGTGCCAGCAGCGTAGTGGGCGGGACAGAGACCCAGTACTTC.

The chain uses TRBV7-2 and TRBJ1-3; no reliable D call. The germline V and J ends were trimmed by 5 bases and 0 bases, with 11 bases remaining between them. CDR3 length: 15 residues. Germline V gene sequence: CDR1 SGHTA, CDR2 FQGNSA. CDR3 residues: CASSQDATSGNTIYF. The CDR3 nucleotides are TGTGCCAGCAGCCAGGACGCAACCTCTGGAAACACCATATATTTT.

The chain uses TRBV19 and TRBJ2-7; 11 nucleotides agree with TRBD2. The CDR3 loop spans 14 amino acids. After removal of 9 bases from V and 1 base from J, the junction contained 5 bases not matched to a gene. Germline CDR1 is LNHDA and CDR2 is SQIVND (reference sequence). This chain's CDR3 is CASTSGSPSYEQYF. The CDR3 coding sequence is TGTGCCAGCACTAGCGGGAGTCCTTCCTACGAGCAGTACTTC. The full variable domain, with the rest looked up from reference TRBV19 and TRBJ2-7, is DGGITQSPKYLFRKEGQNVTLSCEQNLNHDAMYWYRQDPGQGLRLIYYSQIVNDFQKGDIAEGYSVSREKKESFPLTVTSAQKNPTAFYLCASTSGSPSYEQYFGPGTRLTVT.

The chain uses TRBV5-6 and TRBJ1-1; a weak D match, TRBD1 (5 bases). The CDR3 is 15 amino acids. Trimming removed 0 bases from V and 3 bases from J, with 12 bases in between. The V gene's germline CDR1 is SGHDT and CDR2 YYEEEE. CDR3 in amino acids: CASSLGQGGYTEAFF. In DNA form, the CDR3 reads TGTGCCAGCAGCTTGGGTCAGGGAGGATACACTGAAGCTTTCTTT.